The 27 T cell receptor beta chains in this list originate from one sample, sequenced in a study of T cell changes during pregnancy in multiple sclerosis. TCRdb keeps only in-frame clones here, not all; method: immunoSEQ multiplex PCR. The sample includes under 45,000 clones, roughly 92% of them seen just once. This specimen was CD4+ T cells from peripheral blood mononuclear cells, taken in the first trimester of pregnancy. The receptors originated from a female donor with multiple sclerosis, enrolled in a pregnancy study.

The chain employs TRBV6-1 and TRBJ1-5; 7 nucleotides match TRBD1. The V gene end was trimmed by 2 bases and the J gene end by 4 bases; junction bases not matched to a gene: 5. Per the germline V gene, CDR1 is MNHNS and CDR2 is SASEGT. CDR3 size: 15 residues. CDR3 residues: CASSELMTGNQPQHF. CDR3 bases: TGTGCCAGCAGTGAACTGATGACAGGGAATCAGCCCCAGCATTTT.

This clone was counted once. The chain couples TRBV29-1 to TRBJ2-7, with D possibly matching TRBD1 (5 bases). CDR3 size: 14 residues. The V end lost 6 bases, the J end lost 3 bases, and 18 bases lay between the germline ends. The germline V gene encodes CDR1 SQVTM and CDR2 ANQGSEA. In nucleotides, the CDR3 is TGCAGCGTCAAAAGTCAGGGCCGGTTCTACGAGCAGTACTTC. This gives the protein CSVKSQGRFYEQYF.

The gene calls are TRBV11-2 and TRBJ1-1; maybe TRBD1 (6 bases). The CDR3 covers 15 residues. Trimming shortened V by 3 bases and J by 11 bases, and 22 bases separated the two germline ends. The V gene's germline CDR1 is SGHAT and CDR2 FQNNGV. DNA for the CDR3: TGTGCCAGCAGCTTTAACCGGGACATTGGTTCTAGGGCTTTCTTT. This gives the protein CASSFNRDIGSRAFF.

This chain connects TRBV5-1 to TRBJ2-7; no firm D call. This CDR3 comprises 13 residues. Between the trimmed V and J ends, which lost 7 bases and 4 bases, there was a span of 15 bases. Germline V gene sequence: CDR1 SGHRS, CDR2 YFSETQ. The CDR3 bases are TGCGCCAGCTCAATCTCCCTAACGTACGAGCAGTACTTC. Translated, it gives CASSISLTYEQYF.

The chain joins TRBV18 to TRBJ2-3; 9 bases are a match to TRBD1. Germline CDR1 and CDR2: KGHSH and LQKENI. The V gene end was trimmed by 4 bases and the J gene end by 3 bases; junction bases not matched to a gene: 2. The CDR3 is 14 residues long. CDR3 sequence (DNA): TGTGCCAGCTCACAGGGACAGGGAACAGATACGCAGTATTTT. The encoded protein is CASSQGQGTDTQYF. Drawing the rest from reference TRBV18 and TRBJ2-3, the complete variable domain is NAGVMQNPRHLVRRRGQEARLRCSPMKGHSHVYWYRQLPEEGLKFMVYLQKENIIDESGMPKERFSAEFPKEGPSILRIQQVVRGDSAAYFCASSQGQGTDTQYFGPGTRLTVL.

The chain couples TRBV27 to TRBJ2-3, with TRBD2 identical over 10 bases. From germline, CDR1 is MNHEY and CDR2 SMNVEV (reference sequence). V dropped 7 bases and J dropped 4; count of bases not matched to a gene: 5. The CDR3 runs 14 residues. CDR3 nucleotides: TGTGCCAGCAAAAGCGGGAGGGTCTCAGATACGCAGTATTTT. Its translation: CASKSGRVSDTQYF.

The genes are TRBV19 and TRBJ1-1, with D hard to call. Germline V lookup: CDR1 LNHDA, CDR2 SQIVND (reference sequence). CDR3 length: 12 amino acids. V dropped 6 bases and J dropped 1 base, with 6 bases sitting between them. CDR3 bases: TGTGCCAGTAGGACATGGAACACTGAAGCTTTCTTT. Encoded protein: CASRTWNTEAFF.

The V call is TRBV4-2, the J call TRBJ1-1; possibly TRBD1 for D (5 bases). CDR1 is LGHNA, CDR2 YNFKEQ, per germline. This CDR3 has 13 residues. V gave up 1 base and J gave up 11 bases, with 14 bases separating them. The CDR3: CASSQAGATVAFF. As DNA, the CDR3 is TGTGCCAGCAGCCAAGCGGGCGCGACAGTCGCTTTCTTT.

The CDR3 reads CASSLAGTGPYHEQYF. As DNA, the CDR3 is TGTGCCAGCAGCTTGGCCGGCACAGGGCCATATCACGAGCAGTACTTC. The V gene is TRBV5-5, the J gene TRBJ2-7; D perhaps matches TRBD1 (6 bases). Germline V gene sequence: CDR1 SGHKS, CDR2 YYEKEE (reference sequence). Trimming took 0 bases from V and 5 from J, leaving 18 bases between them. The CDR3 has 16 amino acids.

V gene TRBV28 combines with J gene TRBJ1-1; a possible D gene is TRBD1 (6 bases). The CDR3 sequence is 14 residues long. Trimming removed 3 bases from V and 6 bases from J, with 14 bases in between. Germline V gene data show CDR1 as MDHEN and CDR2 as SYDVKM. This CDR3 is CASSFNRERSEAFF. In nucleotides, the CDR3 is TGTGCCAGCAGTTTTAACAGGGAAAGGTCTGAAGCTTTCTTT.

The chain employs TRBV15 and TRBJ1-2, with D perhaps matching TRBD1 (5 bases). CDR3 length: 16 residues. CDR1 LNHNV and CDR2 YYDKDF come from the germline V gene (reference sequence). Trimming left V 0 bases short and J 6 bases short, with 17 bases between. The CDR3: CATSRDPGRATDGYTF. CDR3 coding DNA: TGTGCCACCAGCAGAGATCCGGGCAGGGCCACGGATGGCTACACCTTC.

This clone was observed a single time. The CDR3 DNA follows: TGTGCCAGCAGCCCTGGACTTCAGAACACCGGGGAGCTGTTTTTT. Its protein is CASSPGLQNTGELFF. V usage is TRBV7-8 and J usage is TRBJ2-2; tentatively, D is TRBD2 (5 bases). Germline assignment: CDR1 SGHVS and CDR2 FQNEAQ. This CDR3 region has 15 residues. V shed 5 bases and J shed 1 base, with 11 bases lying between them.

This clone was detected a few times. V is TRBV19 and J is TRBJ1-1, with a tentative D call TRBD1 (6 bases). The length of the CDR3 is 14 residues. Per germline, CDR1 LNHDA and CDR2 SQIVND (reference sequence). V was trimmed by 4 bases and J by 0 bases, leaving 9 bases between them. CDR3 nucleotide sequence: TGTGCCAGTAGTACACAGGGATTGAACACTGAAGCTTTCTTT. Its translation: CASSTQGLNTEAFF.

This clone came up a few times. A junction boundary mismatches the germline segment, possibly from a read error. The chain employs TRBV2 and TRBJ2-5; 14 bases agree with TRBD2. Looked up from germline, CDR1 is SNHLY and CDR2 is FYNNEI. This CDR3 is 18 amino acids long. CDR3 sequence reads: CASSEGTSGSRWQETQYF. In DNA form, the CDR3 reads TGTGCCAGCAGCGAAGGGACTAGCGGGAGTCGGTGGCAAGAGACCCAGTACTTC.

The chain carries TRBV28 and TRBJ2-7; 7 positions match TRBD1. The V and J ends lost 2 bases and 5 bases, in that order; junction bases with no gene match: 6. The CDR3 has 14 amino acids. The germline gives CDR1 MDHEN, CDR2 SYDVKM. The CDR3 nucleotides read TGTGCCAGCAGTTTACCGGGGACAGTCAACGAGCAGTACTTC. It encodes CASSLPGTVNEQYF.

The gene calls are TRBV4-2 and TRBJ2-1; 8 bases are a match to TRBD2. Germline CDR1 and CDR2: LGHNA and YNFKEQ. Trimming took 0 bases from V and 2 from J; bases not matched to a gene: 0. The CDR3 runs to 15 residues. For the CDR3, the DNA is TGTGCCAGCAGCCAAGAGCGGGAGGCCTACAATGAGCAGTTCTTC. Translating it yields CASSQEREAYNEQFF.

The CDR3 reads CASSNARGQGLFPYEQYF. As DNA, the CDR3 is TGTGCCAGCAGCAACGCCCGGGGACAGGGCCTTTTCCCCTACGAGCAGTACTTC. This chain links TRBV21-1 with TRBJ2-7; the D segment call TRBD1 is taken from the table without a DNA check. TRBV21-1 is annotated as a pseudogene. This CDR3 is built from 18 residues.

The V and J genes are TRBV4-3 and TRBJ2-1; TRBD2 is a possible D gene (6 bases). The ends were cut back, 0 bases at V and 0 bases at J, with 12 bases in the middle. The CDR3 spans 17 residues. From germline, CDR1 is LGHNA and CDR2 YSLEER. CDR3 protein: CASSQEWGRSSYNEQFF. CDR3 in DNA: TGCGCCAGCAGCCAAGAGTGGGGGAGGAGCTCCTACAATGAGCAGTTCTTC.

This chain links TRBV29-1 with TRBJ2-3; D gene uncertain. The germline gives CDR1 SQVTM, CDR2 ANQGSEA. The CDR3 loop spans 11 amino acids. V lost 6 bases and J lost 5, with 9 bases in between. The CDR3 loop is CSVAHVDTQYF. Written as DNA, the CDR3 is TGCAGCGTCGCGCATGTAGATACGCAGTATTTT.

The count of this clone is one. The chain recombines TRBV2 with TRBJ1-3, with D possibly matching TRBD1 (6 bases). CDR1 and CDR2 from the germline V gene are SNHLY and FYNNEI. The V and J ends lost 6 bases and 2 bases respectively, with 17 bases between them. The CDR3 consists of 16 residues. DNA of the CDR3: TGTGCCAGCAGGATACTACAGGGTCCGGCTGGAAACACCATATATTTT. This gives the protein CASRILQGPAGNTIYF.

CDR3 region: CASSLEGLFDYSEQYF. CDR3 nucleotides: TGCGCCAGCAGCTTGGAAGGCCTCTTTGACTATTCCGAGCAGTACTTC. The rearrangement joins TRBV5-1 to TRBJ2-7; possible D gene TRBD2, 5 bases. V shed 0 bases and J shed 6 bases, with 19 bases lying between them. The germline CDR1 and CDR2 sequences are SGHRS and YFSETQ. The length of the CDR3 is 16 residues.

The gene calls are TRBV27 and TRBJ2-1, with 10 bases aligning to TRBD2. The junction had 7 bases not matched to a gene; V was cut back by 6 bases and J by 5 bases. The CDR3 has 15 amino acids. CDR1 is MNHEY and CDR2 is SMNVEV in the germline V gene (reference sequence). As DNA, the CDR3 is TGTGCCAGCAGCTTTCGACTAGCGGGCAACAATGAGCAGTTCTTC. Amino acid sequence: CASSFRLAGNNEQFF.

V and J are TRBV11-2 and TRBJ1-5, with TRBD1 matching 9 bases. Germline V gene lookup returns CDR1 SGHAT and CDR2 FQNNGV. Trimming cost V 1 base and J 3 bases; bases outside gene matches: 4. The CDR3 consists of 16 residues. The CDR3 region is CASSLGDRVHNQPQHF. In nucleotides, the CDR3 is TGTGCCAGCAGCTTAGGGGACAGGGTCCACAATCAGCCCCAGCATTTT.

The CDR3 bases are TGCGCCAGCAGCTCATACAATGAGCAGTTCTTC. The encoded protein is CASSSYNEQFF. This chain joins TRBV5-1 and TRBJ2-1; D unclear. Germline CDR1 is SGHRS and CDR2 is YFSETQ. CDR3 length: 11 residues. Trimming shortened V by 3 bases and J by 4 bases, and 2 bases separated the two germline ends.

This chain uses TRBV6-5 with TRBJ2-7; 12 bases fit TRBD1. This CDR3 is 16 amino acids long. Trimming at V came to 4 bases and at J to 5 bases, leaving 9 bases not matched to a gene. Looked up from germline, CDR1 is MNHEY and CDR2 is SVGAGI. The CDR3 coding sequence is TGTGCCAGCAGTTCCACCGGGACAGGGGGCTTCCACGAGCAGTACTTC. It codes for CASSSTGTGGFHEQYF.

The chain has TRBV7-2 and TRBJ1-5; 8 bases fit TRBD1. V was pared by 4 bases and J by 6 bases, with 11 bases of the junction left unmatched. The germline V gene encodes CDR1 SGHTA and CDR2 FQGNSA. This CDR3 contains 16 residues. The CDR3 coding sequence is TGTGCCAGCAGCTCTAGCGGAGGGACAGGTAGTCAGCCCCAGCATTTT. Amino acid sequence: CASSSSGGTGSQPQHF.

This chain joins TRBV28 and TRBJ1-5, with 9 nucleotides matching TRBD1. CDR1 is MDHEN, CDR2 SYDVKM, per germline. V gave up 3 bases and J gave up 5 bases; unmatched junction bases: 8. The CDR3 is 16 amino acids. This chain's CDR3 is CASSLQQGAQDQPQHF. The CDR3 coding sequence is TGTGCCAGCAGTTTGCAACAGGGGGCGCAAGATCAGCCCCAGCATTTT.